A single sample is the source of the 21 T cell receptor beta chains below, sequenced in a study of human T cells and chemical hapten exposure (dated by TCRdb to about 2021). Preparation of the library involved RACE. TCRdb records NextSeq 500 as the sequencer. TCRdb reworked the public reads: Q25 trimming with fastp, MiXCR clone assembly, productive beta chains retained. CDR3 protein duplicates are merged, each entry listing the most common genes and DNA. The sample table holds around 100,000 distinct CDR3 sequences, of which approximately 11% were seen once. 3.5% of the sample goes to the ten largest clones. Interpreted using the paper, the time point label stands for: patch test 1, 2 weeks after DPC sensitization. The treatment or condition label for this specimen denotes: therapeutic diphenylcyclopropenone sensitization with weekly scalp DPC. The sample in question was whole blood, obtained in connection with sensitization to the hapten diphenylcyclopropenone (DPC). The receptors stem from a woman aged 40 to 49 with alopecia areata. Some clones in this sample may be carry-over from other donors' samples.

V usage is TRBV29-1 and J usage is TRBJ2-7, with 8 nucleotides matching TRBD1. The germline V gene encodes CDR1 SQVTM and CDR2 ANQGSEA. The CDR3 sequence is 12 residues long. Trimming took 7 bases from V and 6 from J; bases not matched to a gene: 8. CDR3 nucleotide sequence: TGCAGCGGAGGGACAGGTCGGGGCGAGCAGTACTTC. It specifies CSGGTGRGEQYF.

In this sample, this clonotype turned up many times. This chain links TRBV29-1 with TRBJ1-1; the D is unclear. V was shortened by 6 bases and J by 9 bases, with 20 bases between the two germline ends. Germline lookup yields CDR1 SQVTM and CDR2 ANQGSEA. The CDR3 length is 13 residues. This CDR3 reads CSVEPVWGEKAFF. CDR3 coding DNA: TGCAGCGTCGAACCTGTGTGGGGTGAGAAAGCTTTCTTT. Together with reference TRBV29-1 and TRBJ1-1, the CDR3 gives the full variable domain: SAVISQKPSRDICQRGTSLTIQCQVDSQVTMMFWYRQQPGQSLTLIATANQGSEATYESGFVIDKFPISRPNLTFSTLTVSNMSPEDSSIYLCSVEPVWGEKAFFGQGTRLTVV.

This clonotype has ten or more counts. The chain links TRBV7-2 to TRBJ1-2, with D perhaps matching TRBD1 (5 bases). From germline, CDR1 is SGHTA and CDR2 FQGNSA. The germline V and J ends were trimmed by 1 base and 6 bases, with 9 bases remaining between them. This CDR3 spans 13 amino acids. The CDR3: CASSLGRENGYTF. The CDR3 DNA reads TGTGCCAGCAGCTTAGGCAGGGAGAATGGCTACACCTTC.

This clonotype has more than one count but fewer than ten. The chain uses TRBV12-3 or TRBV12-4 and TRBJ2-7, with 11 bases fitting TRBD2. CDR3 length: 14 residues. Losses at the gene ends were 5 bases for V and 5 bases for J; bases not matched to a gene: 5. Here the CDR3 reads CASSPSGRIDEQYF. The DNA for the CDR3 is TGTGCCAGCAGTCCTAGCGGGAGGATAGACGAGCAGTACTTC.

In this sample, this clonotype turned up a few times. The CDR3 spells CASSYLRTGSLDTGYEQYF. The CDR3 bases are TGTGCCAGCAGTTACCTACGGACAGGGAGCTTAGATACAGGCTACGAGCAGTACTTC. This chain joins TRBV6-6 and TRBJ2-7; 8 bases fit TRBD1. CDR3 length equals 19 residues. CDR1 MNHNY and CDR2 SVGAGI come from the germline V gene (reference sequence). The trim removed 2 bases at V and 3 bases at J, leaving 18 bases unmatched.

This clonotype occurred many times. The chain couples TRBV30 to TRBJ1-1; unclear D gene. The CDR3 is 13 residues long. Trimming took off 3 bases at V and 0 bases at J, with 8 bases between the two ends. The germline V gene has CDR1 GTSNPN and CDR2 SVGIG (reference sequence). This CDR3 reads CAWRPALNTEAFF. The CDR3 DNA sequence: TGTGCCTGGAGGCCGGCCCTGAACACTGAAGCTTTCTTT.

Ten or more counts support this clonotype. The chain has TRBV6-1 and TRBJ1-1; 9 bases line up with TRBD1. The junction had 5 bases not matched to a gene; V was cut back by 7 bases and J by 5 bases. CDR1 MNHNS and CDR2 SASEGT come from the germline V gene. The CDR3 totals 13 residues. The CDR3 loop reads CASIRTGDTEAFF. The CDR3 coding sequence is TGTGCCAGCATTAGGACAGGGGATACTGAAGCTTTCTTT.

As for this clonotype: Possible read error: a much larger clone is one base away. The V and J genes are TRBV6-2 or TRBV6-3 and TRBJ2-1, with D hard to call. CDR1 is MNHEY, CDR2 SVGEGT, per germline. The CDR3 contains 16 residues. CDR3 residues: CASSSRLRGSYNEQSF. In DNA, the CDR3 is TGTGCCAGCAGTTCGCGATTACGCGGCTCCTACAATGAGCAGTCCTTC.

This CDR3 reads CASRTSGRIDTGELFF. Here the CDR3 DNA reads TGTGCCAGCCGGACTAGCGGGAGGATCGACACCGGGGAGCTGTTTTTT. The V call is TRBV6-6, the J call TRBJ2-2, with 14 bases lining up with TRBD2. This CDR3 is 16 amino acids long. Trimming cost V 8 bases and J 3 bases; bases outside gene matches: 5. CDR1 is MNHNY, CDR2 SVGAGI, per germline (reference sequence).

This clonotype was counted at least ten times. This chain joins TRBV7-9 and TRBJ2-1; TRBD2 agrees at 7 bases. Germline values: CDR1 SEHNR, CDR2 FQNEAQ (reference sequence). CDR3 length equals 16 residues. V shed 5 bases and J 7 bases; nucleotides not matched to a gene: 14. The CDR3 reads CASSPRSGREVNEQFF. The CDR3, as DNA: TGTGCCAGCAGCCCTCGTTCGGGGAGGGAAGTAAATGAGCAGTTCTTC.

V and J are TRBV3-1 and TRBJ2-7, with 7 bases lining up with TRBD2. Per the germline V gene, CDR1 is LGHDT and CDR2 is YNNKEL (reference sequence). The CDR3 runs 12 residues. The junction had 0 bases not matched to a gene; V was cut back by 1 base and J by 6 bases. CDR3 amino acids: CASSQAGGEQYF. In nucleotides, the CDR3 is TGTGCCAGCAGCCAAGCGGGAGGCGAGCAGTACTTC.

This clonotype has just a few counts. The chain joins TRBV20-1 to TRBJ1-2; 9 bases match TRBD1. The CDR3 sequence is 13 residues long. Germline-derived CDR1 and CDR2 are DFQATT and SNEGSKA (reference sequence). After removal of 3 bases from V and 9 bases from J, the junction contained 8 bases not matched to a gene. CDR3 sequence: CSARGQGGLSYTF. In nucleotides, the CDR3 is TGCAGTGCTAGGGGACAGGGCGGGTTGAGCTACACCTTC.

This chain joins TRBV29-1 and TRBJ2-5; no clear D. This CDR3 has 13 residues. Germline CDR1 reads SQVTM; CDR2 reads ANQGSEA. V lost 4 bases to trimming and J lost 5 bases, with 14 bases between them. This CDR3 is CSVGDTLVETQYF. CDR3 coding DNA: TGCAGCGTTGGCGACACCTTGGTGGAGACCCAGTACTTC.

This clonotype appeared a few times. The chain employs TRBV12-5 and TRBJ2-3; unclear D gene. V was cut by 8 bases and J by 6 bases, with 12 bases left in between. The CDR3 spans 12 residues. Germline V gene lookup returns CDR1 LGHNT and CDR2 FRNRAP. CDR3 amino acids: CASKGPGDTQYF. CDR3 in DNA: TGTGCTAGTAAAGGCCCGGGTGATACGCAGTATTTT.

The chain carries TRBV29-1 and TRBJ2-1; D call uncertain. The V and J ends lost 2 bases and 14 bases respectively, with 7 bases between them. This CDR3 has 9 amino acids. Germline V CDR1 and CDR2: SQVTM, ANQGSEA. The DNA of the CDR3 is TGCAGCGTTGAATTTGGCGAGTTCTTC. Its protein product is CSVEFGEFF.

This clonotype was counted many times. The V and J genes are TRBV7-2 and TRBJ2-7; 7 bases agree with TRBD1. Germline V gene data show CDR1 as SGHTA and CDR2 as FQGNSA. The ends lost 7 bases at V and 2 bases at J; junction bases unmatched: 5. The CDR3 extends over 13 amino acids. CDR3: CASTETGPYEQYF. CDR3 sequence (DNA): TGTGCCAGCACCGAGACAGGGCCCTACGAGCAGTACTTC.

This clonotype was seen more than once but under ten times. CDR3 sequence (DNA): TGTGCCAGCAGCCTTTCGATTGCGGGTCCGAATGAGCAGTTCTTC. Protein product: CASSLSIAGPNEQFF. The gene calls are TRBV7-2 and TRBJ2-1; a possible D gene is TRBD2 (5 bases). CDR3 length equals 15 residues. Germline CDR1 is SGHTA and CDR2 is FQGNSA. Trimming took off 5 bases at V and 7 bases at J, with 18 bases between the two ends.

Worth noting for this clonotype: A clone one base away is much larger, so this may be a read error. V is TRBV20-1 and J is TRBJ2-2; 8 positions match TRBD2. In germline, CDR1 is DFQATT, CDR2 SNEGSKA (reference sequence). The CDR3 spans 14 residues. The junction had 5 bases not matched to a gene; V was cut back by 2 bases and J by 6 bases. The CDR3 here is CSARSGRVAGELFF. In DNA, the CDR3 is TGCAGTGCTAGAAGCGGGAGAGTGGCCGGGGAGCTGTTTTTT.

This clonotype was counted many times. The rearrangement joins TRBV18 to TRBJ2-3, with a weak D call TRBD1 (5 bases). Germline CDR1 KGHSH, CDR2 LQKENI. Between the trimmed V and J ends, which lost 0 bases and 6 bases, there was a span of 10 bases. CDR3 length: 14 amino acids. CDR3 sequence (DNA): TGTGCCAGCTCACCACCCGCAGGGTCCGATACGCAGTATTTT. Translation gives CASSPPAGSDTQYF. The full variable domain, in which reference TRBV18 and TRBJ2-3 provide the parts outside the CDR3, is NAGVMQNPRHLVRRRGQEARLRCSPMKGHSHVYWYRQLPEEGLKFMVYLQKENIIDESGMPKERFSAEFPKEGPSILRIQQVVRGDSAAYFCASSPPAGSDTQYFGPGTRLTVL.

Ten or more counts support this clonotype. The rearrangement joins TRBV7-6 to TRBJ2-1; 8 bases are shared with TRBD2. Germline values: CDR1 SGHVS, CDR2 FNYEAQ. CDR3 length: 19 residues. V lost 5 bases, J lost 2 bases, and 17 bases stayed unmatched. CDR3 region: CASSITPPAGLEPYNEQFF. CDR3 nucleotides: TGTGCCAGCAGCATTACTCCCCCCGCGGGACTAGAGCCCTACAATGAGCAGTTCTTC.

This clonotype has ten or more counts. This rearrangement joins TRBV12-3 or TRBV12-4 to TRBJ1-1, with a possible D match to TRBD1 (5 bases). Trimming took 0 bases from V and 7 from J, leaving 9 bases between them. This CDR3 is 13 amino acids long. The CDR3 spells CASSLAWGDEAFF. CDR3 coding DNA: TGTGCCAGCAGTTTAGCCTGGGGCGATGAAGCTTTCTTT.